The clone carrying this T cell receptor (beta chain) was seen a handful of times. Its antigen is not known. Time point specified: week 11, during vaccination. Vaccination used 300 ug of mutant IDH1 20-mer peptide per dose, with topical imiquimod. The data derive from a study of a mutant IDH1 vaccine in newly diagnosed glioma. Study background: Averaging 40.4 years of age, treated patients were roughly 60% male and approximately 38% female. Before enrollment, the patients had been treated with radiotherapy alone, temozolomide alone, or both together. Most of them had received both.

The repertoire was sequenced with immunoSEQ multiplex PCR; TCRdb's copy has only in-frame clones and lacks some. In the table there are about 130,000 clones, roughly 77% of which are singletons. Per germline, CDR1 SGDLS and CDR2 YYNGEE. V shed 0 bases and J shed 3 bases, with 8 bases lying between them. CDR3 size: 14 residues. The sequencing here drew on PBMCs, taken from a glioma patient whose treatment included an IDH1 peptide vaccine. The chain links TRBV9 to TRBJ2-3; D is uncertain. The receptor comes from a middle-aged man with glioma. The CDR3 here is CASSVGPATDTQYF. In nucleotides, the CDR3 is TGTGCCAGCAGCGTAGGTCCGGCGACAGATACGCAGTATTTT.